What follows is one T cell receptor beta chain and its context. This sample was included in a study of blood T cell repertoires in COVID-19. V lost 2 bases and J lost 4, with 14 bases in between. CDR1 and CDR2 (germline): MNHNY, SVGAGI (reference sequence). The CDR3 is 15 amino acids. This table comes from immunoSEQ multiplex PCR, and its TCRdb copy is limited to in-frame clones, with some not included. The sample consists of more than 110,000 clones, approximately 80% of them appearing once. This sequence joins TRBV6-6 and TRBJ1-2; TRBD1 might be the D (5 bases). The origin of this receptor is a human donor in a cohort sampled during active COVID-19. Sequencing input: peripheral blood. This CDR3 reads CASSYRPGNTYGYTF. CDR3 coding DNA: TGTGCCAGCAGTTACAGACCAGGGAACACCTATGGCTACACCTTC.